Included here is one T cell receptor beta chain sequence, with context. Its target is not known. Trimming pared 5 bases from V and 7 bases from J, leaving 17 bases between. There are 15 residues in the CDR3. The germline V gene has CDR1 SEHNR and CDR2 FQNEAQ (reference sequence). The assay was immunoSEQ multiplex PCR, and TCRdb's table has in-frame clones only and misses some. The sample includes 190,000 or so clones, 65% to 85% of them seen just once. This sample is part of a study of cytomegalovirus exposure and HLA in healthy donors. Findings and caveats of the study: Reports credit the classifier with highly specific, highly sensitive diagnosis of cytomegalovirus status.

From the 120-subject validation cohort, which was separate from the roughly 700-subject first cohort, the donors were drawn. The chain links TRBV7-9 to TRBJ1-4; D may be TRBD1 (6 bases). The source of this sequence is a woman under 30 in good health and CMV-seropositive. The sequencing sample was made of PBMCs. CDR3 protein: CASSLSRGVGEKLFF. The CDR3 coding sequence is TGTGCCAGCAGCCTGTCCAGGGGAGTCGGTGAAAAACTGTTTTTT.